These T cell receptor beta chains were read from a single sample in a study of T cells in Graves' hyperthyroidism and ophthalmopathy. TCRdb itself ran the multiplex PCR reads through MiXCR, one entry per CDR3 protein. The table lists hundreds of thousands of distinct CDR3 sequences, less than 15% of them singletons. The material sequenced was blood. These receptors were obtained from a woman between 18 and 29 years old with Graves' hyperthyroidism. The CDR3 runs from the conserved cysteine through the conserved F or W. The D gene is left open where the match is weak. Clone size appears in some rows only: once, few, many, or a class for an expanded clone.

J gene: TRBJ2-5; clone size: NA; D gene: NA; V gene: TRBV7-2; CDR3 protein: CASSLVREETQYF; CDR3 DNA: TGTGCCAGCAGCTTAGTCAGGGAAGAGACCCAGTACTTC
J gene: TRBJ1-5; clone size: many; D gene: NA; V gene: TRBV30; CDR3 protein: CAWSRAGNQPQHF; CDR3 DNA: TGTGCCTGGAGTAGGGCAGGGAATCAGCCCCAGCATTTT
J gene: TRBJ2-5; clone size: many; D gene: NA; V gene: TRBV24-1; CDR3 protein: CATSDHTGPQETQYF; CDR3 DNA: TGTGCCACCAGTGATCATACCGGGCCTCAAGAGACCCAGTACTTC
J gene: TRBJ1-1; clone size: many; D gene: NA; V gene: TRBV28; CDR3 protein: CASRDLNTEAFF; CDR3 DNA: TGTGCCAGCAGGGACCTGAACACTGAAGCTTTCTTT
J gene: TRBJ2-2; clone size: few; D gene: NA; V gene: TRBV14; CDR3 protein: CASSKIPFRRAKVGELFF; CDR3 DNA: TGTGCCAGCAGCAAAATACCCTTCAGGAGGGCCAAGGTCGGGGAGCTGTTTTTT
J gene: TRBJ2-7; clone size: many; D gene: NA; V gene: TRBV28; CDR3 protein: CASSPPGTGSYEQYF; CDR3 DNA: TGTGCCAGCAGTCCCCCAGGCACAGGTTCCTACGAGCAGTACTTC
J gene: TRBJ2-3; clone size: few; D gene: NA; V gene: TRBV27; CDR3 protein: CASSSGGTVTDTQYF; CDR3 DNA: TGTGCCAGCAGCTCAGGGGGGACGGTCACAGATACGCAGTATTTT
J gene: TRBJ1-6; clone size: NA; D gene: NA; V gene: TRBV7-8; CDR3 protein: CASSLYRALSYNSPLHF; CDR3 DNA: TGTGCCAGCAGCCTATACAGGGCCCTCTCCTATAATTCACCCCTCCACTTT
J gene: TRBJ2-3; clone size: many; D gene: NA; V gene: TRBV2; CDR3 protein: CASRIKFDTQYF; CDR3 DNA: TGTGCCAGCAGGATAAAATTTGATACGCAGTATTTT
J gene: TRBJ2-7; clone size: few; D gene: NA; V gene: TRBV6-1; CDR3 protein: CASEHVYWDEQYF; CDR3 DNA: TGTGCCAGCGAACATGTGTATTGGGACGAGCAGTACTTC
J gene: TRBJ2-1; clone size: many; D gene: NA; V gene: TRBV11-2; CDR3 protein: CASSLVVGNYNEQFF; CDR3 DNA: TGTGCCAGCAGCTTAGTGGTGGGAAACTACAATGAGCAGTTCTTC
J gene: TRBJ2-7; clone size: few; D gene: TRBD2; V gene: TRBV28; CDR3 protein: CASGLSGSHEQYF; CDR3 DNA: TGTGCCAGCGGCCTTAGCGGGAGCCACGAGCAGTACTTC
J gene: TRBJ2-3; clone size: many; D gene: NA; V gene: TRBV2; CDR3 protein: CAARGGRSRGTDTQYF; CDR3 DNA: TGTGCCGCCCGTGGGGGGCGCAGTCGGGGCACAGATACGCAGTATTTT
J gene: TRBJ1-5; clone size: NA; D gene: TRBD1; V gene: TRBV19; CDR3 protein: CASRSQTGRNQPQHF; CDR3 DNA: TGTGCCAGTAGATCTCAGACAGGGCGCAATCAGCCCCAGCATTTT
J gene: TRBJ2-1; clone size: many; D gene: TRBD2; V gene: TRBV2; CDR3 protein: CASSEPSGDATNEQFF; CDR3 DNA: TGTGCCAGCAGTGAACCTAGCGGGGACGCGACCAATGAGCAGTTCTTC
J gene: TRBJ2-2; clone size: many; D gene: TRBD1; V gene: TRBV6-1; CDR3 protein: CASTLDRAAGELFF; CDR3 DNA: TGTGCCAGCACCCTAGACAGGGCCGCCGGGGAGCTGTTTTTT
J gene: TRBJ1-1; clone size: many; D gene: NA; V gene: TRBV2; CDR3 protein: CASRVWGGGQKNTEAFF; CDR3 DNA: TGTGCCAGTCGAGTCTGGGGGGGCGGTCAGAAGAACACTGAAGCTTTCTTT
J gene: TRBJ1-5; clone size: few; D gene: NA; V gene: TRBV12-3/TRBV12-4; CDR3 protein: CASSQIYSNQPQHF; CDR3 DNA: TGTGCCAGCAGCCAAATATATAGCAATCAGCCCCAGCATTTT
J gene: TRBJ2-3; clone size: many; D gene: TRBD2; V gene: TRBV6-2/TRBV6-3; CDR3 protein: CASTTVGLLDTDTQYF; CDR3 DNA: TGTGCCAGCACAACCGTGGGACTACTCGACACAGATACGCAGTATTTT
J gene: TRBJ1-4; clone size: few; D gene: TRBD1; V gene: TRBV29-1; CDR3 protein: CSVHTGGAYEKLFF; CDR3 DNA: TGCAGCGTCCACACAGGGGGCGCATATGAAAAACTGTTTTTT
J gene: TRBJ1-3; clone size: NA; D gene: NA; V gene: TRBV6-1; CDR3 protein: CASRHMTWTISGNTIYF; CDR3 DNA: TGTGCCAGCCGACATATGACCTGGACGATCTCTGGAAACACCATATATTTT
J gene: TRBJ1-1; clone size: NA; D gene: NA; V gene: TRBV6-1; CDR3 protein: CASSTGPIEAFF; CDR3 DNA: TGTGCCAGCAGTACGGGGCCAATTGAAGCTTTCTTT
J gene: TRBJ1-1; clone size: many; D gene: NA; V gene: TRBV3-1; CDR3 protein: CASSHGYGNTEAFF; CDR3 DNA: TGTGCCAGCAGCCACGGATATGGGAACACTGAAGCTTTCTTT
J gene: TRBJ1-4; clone size: NA; D gene: NA; V gene: TRBV15; CDR3 protein: CATSRGTVSSEKLFF; CDR3 DNA: TGTGCCACCAGCAGAGGGACAGTATCGAGTGAAAAACTGTTTTTT
J gene: TRBJ1-1; clone size: NA; D gene: NA; V gene: TRBV2; CDR3 protein: CASSNRRDTEAFF; CDR3 DNA: TGTGCCAGCAGCAACAGGCGCGACACTGAAGCTTTCTTT
J gene: TRBJ2-1; clone size: many; D gene: NA; V gene: TRBV27; CDR3 protein: CASSLLGGPNEQFF; CDR3 DNA: TGTGCCAGCAGTTTATTGGGCGGGCCCAATGAGCAGTTCTTC
J gene: TRBJ2-3; clone size: many; D gene: TRBD2; V gene: TRBV7-3; CDR3 protein: CASSSGLAADTQYF; CDR3 DNA: TGTGCCAGCAGTTCCGGACTAGCGGCTGATACGCAGTATTTT